Given below is one T cell receptor beta chain in context. Its target antigen remains unknown. The input lacks base qualities; no much larger clone sits a single base away. Peripheral blood CD8+ and CD4+ T cells from healthy donors, Susac syndrome patients and multiple sclerosis patients were profiled by high-throughput TCR beta sequencing. Susac syndrome patients met recently defined diagnostic criteria for definite or probable disease. Bulk CD8+ and CD4+ T cells were purified by magnetic negative isolation, while CD8+ TEMRA cells were enriched using FACS. Blood was drawn into EDTA tubes, processed within 24 hours, and PBMCs were isolated by density gradient centrifugation. PBMCs destined for TCR sequencing were cryopreserved in liquid nitrogen and later thawed in a 37 °C water bath. The sorted or isolated CD4+, CD8+ and CD8+ TEMRA cells had a purity of 90% or higher. This specimen belongs to a study of CD8 T cells in Susac syndrome (dated by TCRdb to between 2018 and 2021). Looking at the study overall: Of the Susac syndrome patients who were sequenced, under 10 were in clinical remission while roughly six had clinically active disease. Susac syndrome patients were therapy-naive, on corticosteroids (some also receiving IVIg), or on IVIg alone at blood withdrawal. Repertoire sequencing was used to test whether CD8+ T cell activation and differentiation in Susac syndrome was antigen driven.

RNA was extracted using the RNeasy kit, and about 0.5 to 1 ug of the RNA was reverse transcribed with random hexamers. The immunoSEQ multiplex PCR assay, covering 54 Vbeta and 13 Jbeta segments, was used to amplify TCR beta CDR3 regions. PCR amplification bias was corrected by using a synthetic template baseline for primer optimization and computational correction. For the original study's pipeline: Only productive sequences were kept, with reads annotated to V, D and J genes according to IMGT and analyzed in immunoSEQ Analyzer. Clonality was calculated as one minus the Shannon entropy normalized by log2 of the number of productive unique sequences. Public and private clones were assessed among the 100 most prevalent clones of each patient and control. Susac-specific clones were defined as absent from healthy and MS cohorts, 850 to 1,300 published viral clones and other ImmuneACCESS disease sequences. Starting from the raw public reads, TCRdb applied fastp trimming at Q25, assembled clones with MiXCR and retained in-frame beta chains. Each record represents a unique CDR3 protein, reported with the most common genes and DNA among its rows. The V and J calls follow TCRdb's processing rather than the paper's. Recorded for this sample are about 140,000 distinct CDR3 sequences; over 90% of them occurred a single time. Roughly 0.14% of the sample goes to the ten largest clones.

General study outcomes and caveats: The CD4+ T cell repertoire of patients with Susac syndrome showed no detectable clonal expansion. The study acknowledged that relatively few individuals were included in the TCR sequencing and HLA analysis.

CDR1 SQVTM and CDR2 ANQGSEA are derived from the germline V gene. The CDR3, from cysteine to phenylalanine, totals 14 residues. Only the CDR3 portion is preserved as DNA: 42 bases, with reading frame beginning at the first base. V is cut back by 3 bases and J by 2 bases, with 5 bases in the junction unmatched. The origin of this receptor is a human donor with Susac syndrome. The sample was CD4+ T cells from PBMCs. The sequence joins TRBV29-1 to TRBJ2-3; 7 bases in the junction line up with TRBD1. The CDR3: CSVEDRRHTDTQYF. The DNA sequence reads TGCAGCGTTGAGGACAGGAGACACACAGATACGCAGTATTTT.